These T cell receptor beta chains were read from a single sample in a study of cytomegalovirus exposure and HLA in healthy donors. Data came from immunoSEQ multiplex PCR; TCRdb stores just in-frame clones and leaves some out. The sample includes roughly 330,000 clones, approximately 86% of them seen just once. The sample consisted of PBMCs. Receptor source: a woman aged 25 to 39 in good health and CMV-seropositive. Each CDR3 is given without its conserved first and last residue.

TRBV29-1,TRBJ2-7,SVEDGSQGGYEQY
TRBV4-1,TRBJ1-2,ASSQEERATGGNT
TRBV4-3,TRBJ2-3,ASSQGAGDSTDTQY
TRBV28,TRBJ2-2,ASSSATGATTEELF
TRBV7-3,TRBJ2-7,ASSSTGGHEQY
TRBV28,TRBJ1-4,ASSLVGKLF
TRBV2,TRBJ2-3,ASSERGVSSGTQY
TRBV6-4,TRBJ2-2,ASSDPLGNTGELF
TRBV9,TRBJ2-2,ASSVGEAYTGELF
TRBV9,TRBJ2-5,ASSVGGGEETQY
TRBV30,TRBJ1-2,AWSNLQGALGGYT
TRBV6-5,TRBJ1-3,ASSLTHGNTIY
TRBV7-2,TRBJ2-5,ASSPRQFQETQY
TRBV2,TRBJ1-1,ASRRDIGNTEAF
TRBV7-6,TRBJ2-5,ASTRASGSKGETQY
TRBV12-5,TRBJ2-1,ASGLVLGGSPSEQF
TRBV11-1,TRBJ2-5,ASSSRGPLDGTQY
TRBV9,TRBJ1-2,ASSVGQAIPIYGYT
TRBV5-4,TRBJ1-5,ASSSGTSSNQPQH
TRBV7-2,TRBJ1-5,ASSSYTGSAQH
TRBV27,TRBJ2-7,ASRTGTVDEQY
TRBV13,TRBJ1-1,ASSRRGEEAF
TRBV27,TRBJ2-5,ASSFLLADQETQY
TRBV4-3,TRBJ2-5,ASSQDLGGGETQY
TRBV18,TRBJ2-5,ASSQNYGQETQY
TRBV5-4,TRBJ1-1,AGKEQGRTEAF
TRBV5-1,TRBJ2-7,ASSSGTSDTYEQY
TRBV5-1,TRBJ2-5,ASSSYTSDQETQY
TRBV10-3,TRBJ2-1,AIESGDRLSSYNEQF
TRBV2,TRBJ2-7,ASSAGKGESYEQY
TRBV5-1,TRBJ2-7,ASSTSGVSYEQY
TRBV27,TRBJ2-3,ASSFRGGSTDTQY
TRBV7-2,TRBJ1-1,ASSAGLLLNTEAF
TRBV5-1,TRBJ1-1,ASSLDSAMNTEAF
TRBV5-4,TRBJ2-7,ASSQGLAGELYEQY
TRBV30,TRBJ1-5,AWSETSNQPQH
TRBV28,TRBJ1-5,ASSFGGTSNQPQH
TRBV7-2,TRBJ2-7,ASSGSHYEQY
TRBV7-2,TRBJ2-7,ASSLDYEQY
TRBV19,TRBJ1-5,ASSFTGTDQPQH
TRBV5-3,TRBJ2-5,ARSLGATQETQY
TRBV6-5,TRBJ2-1,ASSVTSGTYNEQF
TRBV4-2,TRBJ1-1,ASSPQGGTEAF
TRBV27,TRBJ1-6,ASSLVRTGGHSPLH
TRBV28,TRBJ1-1,ASTLGVAGSAEAF
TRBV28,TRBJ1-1,ASRVRGMNTEAF
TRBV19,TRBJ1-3,ASTLGRESGNTIY